A selection of T cell receptor beta chains follows, all from one sample in a study of shared clonotypes between healthy human individuals. Repertoires were generated with immunoSEQ multiplex PCR, while TCRdb's copy carries only in-frame clones and drops some. The sample yields about 2.4 million clones, 90% to 95% seen once. What was sequenced was naive CD4+ T cells sorted from blood. These receptors came from a man aged 18 to 35 in good health. Each CDR3 is given with its conserved first and last residue. Size is omitted from some rows. Given values are once, few, many or a class for expanded clones.

TRBV18	NA	CASSPTTGQGEQFF
TRBV7-9	NA	CASSLVGRKNTEAFF
TRBV28	NA	CASLPPGAGSNEQFF
TRBV5-4	NA	CASSQGQVNTGELFF
TRBV5-1	NA	CASSQTVGATEAFF
TRBV10-1	few	CASSQNLAGIGELFF
TRBV2	NA	CASSGGVNYGYTF
TRBV6-5	NA	CASSLTGTDNSPLHF
TRBV29-1	few	CSVDPGGTEAFF
TRBV18	NA	CASSPYRGLETQYF
TRBV18	NA	CASSQLGQPRNIQYF
TRBV5-1	NA	CASSLEGISSGNTIYF
TRBV7-8	once	CASSASGTSGKETQYF
TRBV2	NA	CASMTAMNTEAFF
TRBV6-4	NA	CAARREPPSNTEAFF
TRBV15	NA	CATSSPESGNTIYF
TRBV6-5	NA	CASRRDYEQYF
TRBV6-1	NA	CASSGRTRGRLDTQYF
TRBV25-1	NA	CASSEPPTEARELFF
TRBV7-2	NA	CASSPSFRASAYEQYF
TRBV5-6	NA	CASSGQIYGYTF
TRBV19	NA	CASSIGGARGTEAFF
TRBV9	NA	CASSVVFSDTQYF
TRBV5-8	NA	CASSSVPWAGIYEQYF
TRBV5-1	NA	CASSLEQGKTAGINTGELFF
TRBV29-1	NA	CSVAGESGSGSSYNEQFF
TRBV28	NA	CASSPSGGAGGYTF
TRBV6-6	NA	CASKNGGPSEKLFF
TRBV10-3	NA	CAIKASSNTEAFF
TRBV5-1	NA	CASSLVGSMNTEAFF
TRBV11-1	few	CASSAGSYSNQPQHF
TRBV18	NA	CASSPSGHGVAGYTF
TRBV19	NA	CASSIAPGSKRSGANVLTF
TRBV4-3	NA	CASSQEGQTYGYTF
TRBV18	NA	CASSQLAGGPETQYF
TRBV6-1	once	CASSVQGYTDTQYF
TRBV7-9	few	CASSLGFAADTEAFF
TRBV7-6	NA	CASSTISGLSGNTIYF
TRBV5-1	NA	CASSSHSGNFGDEQFF
TRBV9	NA	CASSGRPDNEQFF
TRBV7-8	NA	CASSRDRGRETQYF
TRBV10-3	NA	CAIGGPTDTQYF
TRBV2	once	CASSLSGGGNQPQHF
TRBV4-3	NA	CASSQEWLYYEQYF
TRBV7-9	once	CASSLVTGLETQYF
TRBV19	NA	CASRRGPSSYEQYF
TRBV29-1	NA	CSGRPGGIDTQYF
TRBV6-5	NA	CASRRKGQPAGEQYF
TRBV19	NA	CASRGLFTGELFF
TRBV5-1	NA	CASSLAISDTQYF
TRBV7-8	NA	CASSSGLGGNTIYF
TRBV2	once	CASSGQTNTGELFF
TRBV11-2	NA	CASSLADRKHNEQFF
TRBV2	NA	CASTRGLAGGPGDTQYF
TRBV9	NA	CASGVAPTGELFF
TRBV10-2	NA	CASRGGSYEQYF
TRBV5-8	NA	CASSLYLWASSYNEQFF